The T cell receptor (beta chain) under discussion was sequenced for a study of blood T cell repertoires in COVID-19. Study overall: The origin of the acute and convalescent COVID-19 samples was the United States, Italy and Spain. Sample material is recorded as cDNA or gDNA derived from T cells, B-cell-depleted T cells, or PBMCs.

In the study's own analysis: Counts of nucleated cells, estimated from reference gene primer amplification, were obtained. Sequenced by immunoSEQ multiplex PCR; TCRdb stores in-frame clones only, minus some. Clone size and the V and J calls come from that table; the DNA yielded D and trimming. The sample lists about 73,000 clones; more than 65% were seen once. This sequence originates from a human donor in a cohort sampled during active COVID-19. The material sequenced was peripheral blood.

The CDR3 protein is CASSLQDSNEKLFF. The CDR3 coding sequence is TGTGCCAGCAGCCTTCAGGACAGTAATGAAAAACTGTTTTTT. The V and J genes are TRBV5-4 and TRBJ1-4; possibly TRBD1 for D (6 bases). The length of the CDR3 is 14 residues. The germline CDR1 and CDR2 sequences are SGHNT and YYREEE (reference sequence). Trimming removed 4 bases at V and 4 bases at J, with 11 bases between.